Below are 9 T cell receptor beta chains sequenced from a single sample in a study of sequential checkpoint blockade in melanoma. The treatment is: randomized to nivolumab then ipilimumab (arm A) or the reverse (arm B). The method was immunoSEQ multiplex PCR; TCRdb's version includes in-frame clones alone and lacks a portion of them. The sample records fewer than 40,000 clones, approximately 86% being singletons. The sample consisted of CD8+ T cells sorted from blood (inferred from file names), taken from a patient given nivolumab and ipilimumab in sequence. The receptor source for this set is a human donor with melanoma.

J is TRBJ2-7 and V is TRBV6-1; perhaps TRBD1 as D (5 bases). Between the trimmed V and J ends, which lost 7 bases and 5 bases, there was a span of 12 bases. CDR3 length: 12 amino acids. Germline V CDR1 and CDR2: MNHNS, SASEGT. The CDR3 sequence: CASIYQGHEQYF. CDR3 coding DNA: TGTGCCAGCATTTACCAGGGCCACGAGCAGTACTTC.

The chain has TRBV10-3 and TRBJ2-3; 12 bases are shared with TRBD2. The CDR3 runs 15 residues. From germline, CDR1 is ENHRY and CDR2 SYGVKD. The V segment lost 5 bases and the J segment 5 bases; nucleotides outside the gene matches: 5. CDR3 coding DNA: TGTGCCATCAGTCTAGCGGGAGGGGGGCAAGATACGCAGTATTTT. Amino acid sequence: CAISLAGGGQDTQYF.

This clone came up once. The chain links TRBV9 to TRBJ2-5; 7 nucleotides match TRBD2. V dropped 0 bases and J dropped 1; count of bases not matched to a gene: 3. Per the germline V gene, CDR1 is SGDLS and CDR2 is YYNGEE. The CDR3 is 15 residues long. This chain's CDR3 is CASSVGWGGQETQYF. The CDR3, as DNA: TGTGCCAGCAGCGTAGGGTGGGGGGGCCAAGAGACCCAGTACTTC. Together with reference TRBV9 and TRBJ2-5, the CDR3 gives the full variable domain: DSGVTQTPKHLITATGQRVTLRCSPRSGDLSVYWYQQSLDQGLQFLIQYYNGEERAKGNILERFSAQQFPDLHSELNLSSLELGDSALYFCASSVGWGGQETQYFGPGTRLLVL.

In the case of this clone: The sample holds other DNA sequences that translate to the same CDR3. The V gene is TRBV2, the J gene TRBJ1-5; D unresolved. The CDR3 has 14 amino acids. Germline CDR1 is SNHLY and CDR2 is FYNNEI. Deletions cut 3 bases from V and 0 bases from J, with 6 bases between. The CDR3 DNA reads TGTGCCAGCAGTGACGGTAATAGCAATCAGCCCCAGCATTTT. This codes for CASSDGNSNQPQHF.

CDR3 DNA: TGTGCCAGCGTGGACAGAAACACTGAAGCTTTCTTT. Translating gives CASVDRNTEAFF. This sequence joins TRBV5-6 and TRBJ1-1; D is possibly TRBD1 (6 bases). CDR3 size: 12 residues. Trimming removed 7 bases from V and 2 bases from J, with 9 bases in between. Germline V gene data show CDR1 as SGHDT and CDR2 as YYEEEE.

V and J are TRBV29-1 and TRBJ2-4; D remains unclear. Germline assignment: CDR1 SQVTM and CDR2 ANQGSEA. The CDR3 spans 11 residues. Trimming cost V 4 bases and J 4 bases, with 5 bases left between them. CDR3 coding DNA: TGCAGCGTTGCCCAGAAAAACATTCAGTACTTC. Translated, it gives CSVAQKNIQYF.

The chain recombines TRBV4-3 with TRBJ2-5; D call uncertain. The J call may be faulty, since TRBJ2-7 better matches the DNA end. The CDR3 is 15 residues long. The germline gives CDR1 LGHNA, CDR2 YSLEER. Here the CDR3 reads CASSQGSSPLYEQYF. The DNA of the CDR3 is TGCGCCAGCAGCCAAGGGTCCTCTCCACTTTACGAGCAGTACTTC.

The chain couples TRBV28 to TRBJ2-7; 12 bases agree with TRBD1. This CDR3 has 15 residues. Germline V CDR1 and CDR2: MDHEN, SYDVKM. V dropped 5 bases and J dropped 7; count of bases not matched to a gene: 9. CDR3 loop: CASSPMGQGAWEQYF. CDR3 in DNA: TGTGCCAGCAGTCCTATGGGACAGGGGGCATGGGAGCAGTACTTC. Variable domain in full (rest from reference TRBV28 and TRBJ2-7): DVKVTQSSRYLVKRTGEKVFLECVQDMDHENMFWYRQDPGLGLRLIYFSYDVKMKEKGDIPEGYSVSREKKERFSLILESASTNQTSMYLCASSPMGQGAWEQYFGPGTRLTVT.

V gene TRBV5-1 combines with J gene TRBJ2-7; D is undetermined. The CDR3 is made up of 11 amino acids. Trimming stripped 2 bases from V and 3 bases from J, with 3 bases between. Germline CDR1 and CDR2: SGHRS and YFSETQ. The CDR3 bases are TGCGCCAGCAGCTTATACTACGAGCAGTACTTC. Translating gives CASSLYYEQYF.